This TCR beta chain was identified in a study of immune evolution from preneoplasia to lung adenocarcinoma. This CDR3 is 13 amino acids long. Between the trimmed V and J ends, which lost 2 bases and 2 bases, there was a span of 7 bases. Germline CDR1 and CDR2: SGHAT and FQNNGV. Resections took place in Japan or China from about 2014 to 2018. H&E slides confirmed each diagnosis, reviewed by two pathologists independently. With regard to this clone: Antigen: not known.

The method was immunoSEQ multiplex PCR; TCRdb's version includes in-frame clones alone and lacks a portion of them. This sample has thousands of clones, with about four fifths found just once. Study-level results: From normal lung to invasive adenocarcinoma, top clone frequencies appeared to decrease. Later-stage lesions seemingly showed higher T cell density and diversity than normal lung.

The sample was FFPE adjacent normal lung tissue. The source of this sequence is a person aged 65-85 years with lung adenocarcinoma. The V call is TRBV11-2, the J call TRBJ2-7; D gene uncertain. The CDR3 loop reads CASSLQETYEQYF. CDR3 nucleotide sequence: TGTGCCAGCAGCTTACAGGAAACCTACGAGCAGTACTTC.